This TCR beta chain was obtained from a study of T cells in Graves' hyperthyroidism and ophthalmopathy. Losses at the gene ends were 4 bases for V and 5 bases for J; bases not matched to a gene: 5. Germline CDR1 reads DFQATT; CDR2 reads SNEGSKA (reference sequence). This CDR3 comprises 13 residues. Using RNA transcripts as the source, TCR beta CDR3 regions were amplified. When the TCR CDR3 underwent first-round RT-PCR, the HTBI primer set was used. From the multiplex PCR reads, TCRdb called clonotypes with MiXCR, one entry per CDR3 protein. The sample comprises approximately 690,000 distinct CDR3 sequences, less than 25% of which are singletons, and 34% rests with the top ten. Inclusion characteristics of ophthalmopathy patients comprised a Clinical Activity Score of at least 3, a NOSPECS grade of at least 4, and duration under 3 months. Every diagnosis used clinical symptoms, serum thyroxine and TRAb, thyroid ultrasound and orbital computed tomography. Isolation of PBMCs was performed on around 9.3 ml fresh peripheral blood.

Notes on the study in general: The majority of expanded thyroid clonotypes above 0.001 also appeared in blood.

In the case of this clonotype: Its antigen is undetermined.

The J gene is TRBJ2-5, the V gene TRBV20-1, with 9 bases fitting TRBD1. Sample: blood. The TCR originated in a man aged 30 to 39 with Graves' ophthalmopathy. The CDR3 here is CSATGTGIETQYF. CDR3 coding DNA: TGCAGTGCTACCGGGACAGGGATCGAGACCCAGTACTTC.